The 28 T cell receptor beta chains below all came from one sample that was sequenced in a study of T-cell reconstitution after alpha-beta-depleted transplantation in children. As it was prepared, the TCRbeta library received unique molecular identifiers. TCRdb fed the PCR reads into MiXCR, producing one record per CDR3 protein. The sample yields roughly 220,000 distinct CDR3 sequences, approximately 9.9% seen once. The sample consisted of PBMCs from the stem cell graft donor, taken from the stem cell graft. All receptors derive from a human donor who donated a stem cell graft to a child with SCID.

The rearrangement joins TRBV4-3 to TRBJ2-1; 13 bases match TRBD2. Germline V gives CDR1 LGHNA, CDR2 YSLEER. With V trimmed by 3 bases and J by 4 bases, 9 bases remained unmatched. The CDR3 loop spans 18 amino acids. CDR3 sequence: CASSQIGLAGVTYNEQFF. CDR3 bases: TGCGCCAGCAGCCAGATTGGACTAGCGGGGGTCACATACAATGAGCAGTTCTTC.

This clonotype was picked up many times. V gene TRBV28 combines with J gene TRBJ2-1, with 11 bases aligning to TRBD1. V shed 5 bases, J shed 8 bases, and the junction held 5 bases outside the gene matches. The germline CDR1 and CDR2 sequences are MDHEN and SYDVKM. The CDR3 has 14 residues. CDR3: CASSQGQGGDEQFF. The CDR3 DNA follows: TGTGCCAGCAGTCAGGGACAGGGGGGAGATGAGCAGTTCTTC.

This clonotype was observed many times. The chain links TRBV20-1 to TRBJ1-3; D unclear. The V and J ends lost 5 bases and 4 bases respectively, with 15 bases between them. CDR1 is DFQATT and CDR2 is SNEGSKA in the germline V gene (reference sequence). This CDR3 is 14 amino acids long. The CDR3 sequence is CSASVPGSGNTIYF. Written as DNA, the CDR3 is TGCAGTGCTTCCGTCCCGGGATCGGGAAACACCATATATTTT.

The genes are TRBV12-3 or TRBV12-4 and TRBJ2-7; perhaps TRBD1 as D (6 bases). V lost 5 bases, J lost 3 bases, and 14 bases lay in between. This CDR3 has 14 amino acids. CDR3 region: CASSPSDRRYEQYF. CDR3 nucleotides: TGTGCCAGCAGTCCCTCGGACAGACGCTACGAGCAGTACTTC.

Ten or more counts support this clonotype. This sequence joins TRBV5-1 and TRBJ2-1; TRBD1 matches 8 bases. J was trimmed by 4 bases and V by 3 bases; bases with no gene match: 3. This CDR3 has 14 residues. The germline gives CDR1 SGHRS, CDR2 YFSETQ. The CDR3 spells CASSSTGDYNEQFF. The CDR3 nucleotides are TGCGCCAGCAGCTCGACAGGGGATTACAATGAGCAGTTCTTC. The entire variable domain, with the rest obtained from reference TRBV5-1 and TRBJ2-1, is as follows: KAGVTQTPRYLIKTRGQQVTLSCSPISGHRSVSWYQQTPGQGLQFLFEYFSETQRNKGNFPGRFSGRQFSNSRSEMNVSTLELGDSALYLCASSSTGDYNEQFFGPGTRLTVL.

This clonotype appeared a few times. The chain links TRBV20-1 to TRBJ1-3; D not certain. Trimming pared 1 base from V and 4 bases from J, leaving 5 bases between. Per germline, CDR1 DFQATT and CDR2 SNEGSKA (reference sequence). The CDR3 is 12 residues long. The CDR3 spells CSARVQGNTIYF. CDR3 coding DNA: TGCAGTGCTAGAGTCCAGGGAAACACCATATATTTT.

This clonotype was detected many times. The chain employs TRBV20-1 and TRBJ1-2, with 9 positions matching TRBD1. V trimming: 6 bases; J trimming: 5 bases; junction bases outside the gene matches: 1. Germline CDR1 reads DFQATT; CDR2 reads SNEGSKA (reference sequence). CDR3 length: 11 residues. The CDR3 protein is CSADRGYGYTF. DNA for the CDR3: TGCAGTGCAGACAGGGGGTATGGCTACACCTTC.

On this clonotype itself: Since a much larger clone is just one base distant, this may be a read error. This chain links TRBV20-1 with TRBJ2-7, with TRBD2 matching over 8 bases. The J call may be mistaken, given a closer DNA end match to TRBJ2-1. The CDR3 loop spans 12 amino acids. From germline, CDR1 is DFQATT and CDR2 SNEGSKA (reference sequence). The CDR3 nucleotides are TGCAGTGCAGCGGGGGCCCACTACGAGCAGTTCTTC. The encoded protein is CSAAGAHYEQFF.

This rearrangement joins TRBV29-1 to TRBJ2-3, with D maybe TRBD2 (6 bases). Trimming cost V 0 bases and J 2 bases, with 21 bases left between them. Per the germline V gene, CDR1 is SQVTM and CDR2 is ANQGSEA. This CDR3 region has 18 residues. The CDR3 DNA sequence: TGCAGCGTTGAAGATGTGGGCGGGGCGGGGCCGATCACAGATACGCAGTATTTT. Translation gives CSVEDVGGAGPITDTQYF.

This clonotype has a count of ten or more. The rearrangement links TRBV5-1 to TRBJ2-6; D unresolved. Germline CDR1 SGHRS, CDR2 YFSETQ. The CDR3 length is 18 residues. V lost 0 bases and J lost 4, with 17 bases in between. The CDR3 here is CASSLVKLTSYGANVLTF. The CDR3 DNA follows: TGCGCCAGCAGCTTGGTTAAATTGACCTCGTACGGGGCCAACGTCCTGACTTTC. Supplemented by reference TRBV5-1 and TRBJ2-6, the full variable domain reads KAGVTQTPRYLIKTRGQQVTLSCSPISGHRSVSWYQQTPGQGLQFLFEYFSETQRNKGNFPGRFSGRQFSNSRSEMNVSTLELGDSALYLCASSLVKLTSYGANVLTFGAGSRLTVL.

This clonotype has ten or more counts. The rearrangement links TRBV6-5 to TRBJ2-3; TRBD2 matches 13 bases. J was trimmed by 4 bases and V by 5 bases; bases with no gene match: 3. The CDR3 spans 15 residues. The germline gives CDR1 MNHEY, CDR2 SVGAGI. This chain's CDR3 is CASSVLAGGPDTQYF. CDR3 bases: TGTGCCAGCAGTGTACTAGCGGGGGGGCCAGATACGCAGTATTTT.

There are many counts of this clonotype. The chain's CDR3 is CASSFYLPTGANVLTF. CDR3 DNA: TGCGCCAGCAGCTTCTACCTACCGACCGGGGCCAACGTCCTGACTTTC. This chain joins TRBV5-1 and TRBJ2-6; no clear D gene. The CDR3 extends over 16 amino acids. In germline, CDR1 is SGHRS, CDR2 YFSETQ. V shed 2 bases and J shed 4 bases, with 13 bases lying between them.

This clonotype was seen many times. The chain has TRBV5-5 and TRBJ1-3, with a tentative D call TRBD1 (5 bases). The CDR3 has 16 amino acids. Germline-derived CDR1 and CDR2 are SGHKS and YYEKEE (reference sequence). The ends were cut back, 4 bases at V and 0 bases at J, with 14 bases in the middle. As DNA, the CDR3 is TGTGCCAGCAGCCAGTCCCCGGGGGGCTCTGGAAACACCATATATTTT. It yields the protein CASSQSPGGSGNTIYF.

Many counts were recorded for this clonotype. The chain is built from TRBV12-3 or TRBV12-4 and TRBJ2-5; possible D gene TRBD2, 5 bases. The CDR3 length is 15 residues. Trimming removed 1 base from V and 10 bases from J, with 19 bases in between. CDR3 nucleotides: TGTGCCAGCAGTTTAGGGGCTAGCCGCGCCGGTGGCCAGTACTTC. Translation: CASSLGASRAGGQYF.

This clonotype was observed many times. Here the CDR3 DNA reads TGCGCCAGCAGCTTGGCCGTCGGCAGCACTGAAGCTTTCTTT. It codes for CASSLAVGSTEAFF. This chain joins TRBV5-1 and TRBJ1-1; unclear D gene. This CDR3 comprises 14 residues. Germline lookup yields CDR1 SGHRS and CDR2 YFSETQ. V shed 0 bases and J shed 4 bases, with 10 bases lying between them. Drawing the rest from reference TRBV5-1 and TRBJ1-1, the complete variable domain is KAGVTQTPRYLIKTRGQQVTLSCSPISGHRSVSWYQQTPGQGLQFLFEYFSETQRNKGNFPGRFSGRQFSNSRSEMNVSTLELGDSALYLCASSLAVGSTEAFFGQGTRLTVV.

This clonotype was seen only a few times. V is TRBV20-1 and J is TRBJ2-5; tentatively, D is TRBD1 (6 bases). Deletions cut 5 bases from V and 2 bases from J, with 9 bases between. CDR3 length: 12 residues. The germline V gene encodes CDR1 DFQATT and CDR2 SNEGSKA (reference sequence). The CDR3 loop reads CSAGGQQETQYF. The CDR3 DNA sequence: TGCAGTGCTGGAGGACAGCAAGAGACCCAGTACTTC.

At least ten counts were recorded for this clonotype. This chain joins TRBV5-1 and TRBJ2-3; D ambiguous. The CDR3 contains 14 residues. CDR1 is SGHRS, CDR2 YFSETQ, per germline. V was trimmed by 8 bases and J by 6 bases, leaving 19 bases between them. The CDR3 reads CASHPSGFRDTQYF. The CDR3 coding sequence is TGCGCCAGTCACCCGAGTGGGTTTCGGGATACGCAGTATTTT.

V usage is TRBV28 and J usage is TRBJ2-7, with TRBD1 identical over 7 bases. This CDR3 is 14 amino acids long. After removal of 3 bases from V and 1 base from J, the junction contained 3 bases not matched to a gene. From germline, CDR1 is MDHEN and CDR2 SYDVKM. The chain's CDR3 is CASSLVTGSYEQYF. Here the CDR3 DNA reads TGTGCCAGCAGTTTGGTGACAGGGTCCTACGAGCAGTACTTC.

This clonotype was detected many times. The J gene is TRBJ2-1, the V gene TRBV5-1; 10 nucleotides agree with TRBD1. Germline V gene sequence: CDR1 SGHRS, CDR2 YFSETQ. This CDR3 is 15 amino acids long. V shed 5 bases and J 9 bases; nucleotides not matched to a gene: 11. The CDR3 protein is CASSYGTGVIGEQFF. The CDR3 DNA reads as TGCGCCAGCAGTTACGGGACAGGGGTGATAGGTGAGCAGTTCTTC.

Ten or more counts support this clonotype. The V gene is TRBV3-1, the J gene TRBJ1-6; maybe TRBD1 (6 bases). Germline V gene data show CDR1 as LGHDT and CDR2 as YNNKEL (reference sequence). Trimming removed 6 bases from V and 0 bases from J, with 18 bases in between. This CDR3 has 18 residues. CDR3 protein: CASSSQQGSGSYNSPLHF. CDR3 nucleotide sequence: TGTGCCAGCAGTTCCCAACAGGGAAGCGGCTCCTATAATTCACCCCTCCACTTT.

In regard to this clonotype: A read error may be the cause here, since a much bigger clone is one base away. CDR3 DNA sequence: TGCGCCAGCAGCTTGGCCGGGGTCAGGCAAGAGACCCATTACTTC. Encoded protein: CASSLAGVRQETHYF. The chain has TRBV5-1 and TRBJ2-5, with D possibly matching TRBD2 (5 bases). Germline V gene lookup returns CDR1 SGHRS and CDR2 YFSETQ. CDR3 size: 15 residues. The variable domain in full, with the rest retrieved from reference TRBV5-1 and TRBJ2-5, is KAGVTQTPRYLIKTRGQQVTLSCSPISGHRSVSWYQQTPGQGLQFLFEYFSETQRNKGNFPGRFSGRQFSNSRSEMNVSTLELGDSALYLCASSLAGVRQETHYFGPGTRLLVL.

At least ten counts were recorded for this clonotype. The V call is TRBV6-5, the J call TRBJ2-2; D is possibly TRBD2 (7 bases). Trimming shortened V by 1 base and J by 5 bases, and 11 bases separated the two germline ends. The germline CDR1 and CDR2 sequences are MNHEY and SVGAGI. CDR3 length: 15 amino acids. The CDR3 DNA follows: TGTGCCAGCAGTTACTTCAGGGGAGGGACCGGGGAGCTGTTTTTT. It is translated as CASSYFRGGTGELFF.

In its sample, this clonotype was seen many times. The chain uses TRBV6-2 or TRBV6-3 and TRBJ2-2; 9 nucleotides line up with TRBD1. CDR1 is MNHEY and CDR2 is SVGEGT in the germline V gene. The V and J ends lost 8 bases and 2 bases, in that order; junction bases with no gene match: 9. The CDR3 loop spans 16 amino acids. Written as DNA, the CDR3 is TGTGCCAGCGTATCGGGGACAGGGAAAAACACCGGGGAGCTGTTTTTT. This translates into CASVSGTGKNTGELFF.

Ten or more counts support this clonotype. J is TRBJ2-3 and V is TRBV5-1, with D uncertain. V gave up 4 bases and J gave up 6 bases, with 15 bases separating them. Germline values: CDR1 SGHRS, CDR2 YFSETQ. The CDR3 is 14 amino acids. The CDR3 DNA follows: TGCGCCAGCAGCGATAGAGGCGTCGGGGATACGCAGTATTTT. Its protein product is CASSDRGVGDTQYF. Supplemented by reference TRBV5-1 and TRBJ2-3, the full variable domain reads KAGVTQTPRYLIKTRGQQVTLSCSPISGHRSVSWYQQTPGQGLQFLFEYFSETQRNKGNFPGRFSGRQFSNSRSEMNVSTLELGDSALYLCASSDRGVGDTQYFGPGTRLTVL.

In this sample, this clonotype turned up a few times. The rearrangement joins TRBV6-5 to TRBJ1-5, with D possibly TRBD1 on 5 matching bases. The ends were cut back, 0 bases at V and 1 base at J, with 10 bases in the middle. CDR1 is MNHEY and CDR2 is SVGAGI in the germline V gene. This CDR3 has 16 residues. CDR3 sequence: CASSYSGGESNQPQHF. As DNA, the CDR3 is TGTGCCAGCAGTTACTCTGGGGGGGAGAGCAATCAGCCCCAGCATTTT.

This clonotype was detected many times. V gene TRBV5-1 combines with J gene TRBJ1-5; the D gene is possibly TRBD1 (5 bases). V lost 2 bases and J lost 9, with 15 bases in between. CDR3 length equals 14 residues. Germline values: CDR1 SGHRS, CDR2 YFSETQ. The CDR3 reads CASSFDSPGGPQHF. The CDR3 DNA follows: TGCGCCAGCAGCTTCGACAGCCCCGGGGGGCCCCAGCATTTT. The full variable domain, its missing parts supplied by reference TRBV5-1 and TRBJ1-5, is KAGVTQTPRYLIKTRGQQVTLSCSPISGHRSVSWYQQTPGQGLQFLFEYFSETQRNKGNFPGRFSGRQFSNSRSEMNVSTLELGDSALYLCASSFDSPGGPQHFGDGTRLSIL.

This clonotype has at least ten counts. DNA for the CDR3: TGTGCCAGCAGTTTTATTAAACAGACGCGGAACACCGGGGAGCTGTTTTTT. Translated, it gives CASSFIKQTRNTGELFF. V and J are TRBV12-3 or TRBV12-4 and TRBJ2-2, with no clear D. CDR3 size: 17 residues. V lost 3 bases, J lost 1 base, and 15 bases lay in between.

As for this clonotype: A much larger clone differs from this one at a single base, so this may be a read error. This chain uses TRBV20-1 with TRBJ2-7, with D possibly called TRBD1 or TRBD2 (5 bases each). The CDR3 totals 14 residues. Germline loops: CDR1 DFQATT, CDR2 SNEGSKA (reference sequence). In DNA form, the CDR3 reads TGCAGTGCTAGAGATCCAGGGCCCGACTACGAGCAGCACTTC. Protein sequence: CSARDPGPDYEQHF.